The rows below give T cell receptor beta chains drawn from one sample of a study of blood T cell repertoires in COVID-19. TCRdb's table, derived via immunoSEQ multiplex PCR, lists solely in-frame clones and lacks some. The table lists 60,000 to 90,000 clones, over 65% of them singletons, with just over 2.5% in the top ten. Specimen: peripheral blood. These receptors came from a human donor with acute or convalescent COVID-19. The donor label of this sample is uncertain. Each CDR3 is given with its conserved first and last residue.

V: TRBV24-1; length: 15; CDR3: CATEDETGNTGELFF
V: TRBV6-6; length: 16; CDR3: CAGSYRTGAYTGELFF
V: TRBV2; length: 15; CDR3: CASRSLNREGEKLFF
V: TRBV6-1; length: 16; CDR3: CASSDRQGLLGETQYF
V: TRBV5-6; length: 14; CDR3: CASSLGLSDQPQHF
V: TRBV15; length: 19; CDR3: CATSRDRGLAGGPKDTQYF
V: TRBV5-1; length: 15; CDR3: CASSKGGDRNQPQHF
V: TRBV7-9; length: 14; CDR3: CASSQIAGVAEQFF
V: TRBV24-1; length: 14; CDR3: CATSAGVHQETQYF
V: TRBV5-1; length: 16; CDR3: CASSLSPGGRNYGYTF
V: TRBV18; length: 14; CDR3: CASSPLDRGTEQYF
V: TRBV3-1/TRBV3-2; length: 16; CDR3: CASSHRTSGGAGTQYF
V: TRBV3-1/TRBV3-2; length: 16; CDR3: CASSQIAGGSRETQYF
V: TRBV28; length: 12; CDR3: CASSLLKNIQYF
V: TRBV13; length: 11; CDR3: CASSETDTQYF
V: TRBV28; length: 14; CDR3: CASTVGGSSYEQYF
V: TRBV5-4; length: 16; CDR3: CASSLDPTGNLDGYTF
V: TRBV11-2; length: 14; CDR3: CASSLSGVNTEAFF
V: TRBV5-1; length: 17; CDR3: CASSLASTGRFQETQYF
V: TRBV5-6; length: 12; CDR3: CASSSGRKEQYF
V: TRBV24-1; length: 16; CDR3: CATSDPGQGNTGELFF
V: TRBV19; length: 16; CDR3: CASGRTGGRGTDTQYF